Detailed here is one T cell receptor (beta chain). The antigen is not known. CDR1 is MNHEY and CDR2 is SVGAGI in the germline V gene. With 7 bases removed from V and 5 bases from J, the gap between germline ends came to 13 bases. The CDR3 consists of 13 residues. The data were taken from a study of cytomegalovirus exposure and HLA in healthy donors. Looking at the study overall: Earlier, 95 million to 130 million unique TCR beta sequences were recovered from about 200 million T cells by an analysis. Overall study findings and caveats: Analysis was performed later, and it showed HLA-associated TCR beta chains to be more clonally expanded than equally common others. A cluster of highly shared sequence variants was likely a sequencing artifact.

Healthy bone marrow donors supplied every sample. A multiplex PCR was run with 60 Vbeta primers and 13 Jbeta primers. Method: immunoSEQ multiplex PCR; TCRdb's copy keeps in-frame clones and lacks some. The profile shows over 150,000 clones, more than 60% of them singletons. The sequencing sample was made of PBMCs. The TCR sequence derives from a woman aged 30 to 39 in good health and CMV-seropositive. The chain combines TRBV6-5 with TRBJ2-3, with D perhaps TRBD2 (5 bases). Here the CDR3 reads CASTVNGVDTQYF. The CDR3 nucleotides are TGTGCCAGCACCGTTAACGGGGTAGATACGCAGTATTTT.